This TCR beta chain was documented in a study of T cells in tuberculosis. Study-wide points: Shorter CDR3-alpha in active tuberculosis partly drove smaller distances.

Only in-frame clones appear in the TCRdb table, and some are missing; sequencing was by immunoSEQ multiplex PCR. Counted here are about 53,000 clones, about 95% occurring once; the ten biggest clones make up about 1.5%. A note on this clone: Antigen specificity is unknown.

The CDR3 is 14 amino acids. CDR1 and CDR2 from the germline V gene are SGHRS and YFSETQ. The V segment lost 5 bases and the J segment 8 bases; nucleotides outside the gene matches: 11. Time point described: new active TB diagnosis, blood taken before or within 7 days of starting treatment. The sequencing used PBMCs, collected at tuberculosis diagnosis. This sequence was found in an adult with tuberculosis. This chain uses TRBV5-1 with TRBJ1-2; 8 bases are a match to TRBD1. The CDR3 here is CASSYGQGKEGYTF. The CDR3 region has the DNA TGCGCCAGCAGTTACGGACAGGGAAAGGAGGGCTACACCTTC.